This TCR beta chain was retrieved from a study of identifying expanded T cells in peripheral blood. During the collection period, no donor immune events like infections were recorded. Details on this clone: Its antigen is still unknown.

CDR1 is ENHRY and CDR2 is SYGVKD in the germline V gene. V lost 7 bases, J lost 3 bases, and 6 bases stayed unmatched. The CDR3 length is 14 residues. Repertoires were generated with immunoSEQ multiplex PCR, while TCRdb's copy carries only in-frame clones and drops some. Of some 97,000 clones in the sample, about 90% are singletons; the top ten hold 5.5%. Overall study results and limits: Variance in clone template counts between approximately two-week samples significantly increased with total template count across all healthy donors. Differentially abundant clones: about 1.2 between replicates, approximately 15 at 2 to 3 weeks, under 25 at four.

The specimen sequenced was blood. This chain connects TRBV10-3 to TRBJ1-1, with 9 positions matching TRBD1. The TCR originated in a person between 18 and 75 years old in good health. DNA of the CDR3: TGTGCCATCAACAAACAGGGGGCGGACACTGAAGCTTTCTTT. It specifies CAINKQGADTEAFF.